This T cell receptor (beta chain) was sequenced for a study of T cell responses to AZD1222 COVID-19 vaccine. Broader study findings: Spike as a whole was targeted by vaccine-associated CD4 TCRs, dominant at 160-218 and 743-854. A mostly white British donor set with more females was recruited, and clonal diversity was possibly underestimated.

The data were produced by immunoSEQ multiplex PCR, yet TCRdb's version contains in-frame clones alone and is incomplete. The sample has around 130,000 clones, about 88% seen once. As for this clone: The antigen is undetermined.

This CDR3 has 13 amino acids. Between the trimmed V and J ends, which lost 6 bases and 1 base, there was a span of 9 bases. Germline V CDR1 and CDR2: MDHEN, SYDVKM. The source of this sequence is an adult in good health. Sequenced here: peripheral blood, sampled on day 0 of MenACWY control vaccination. The chain joins TRBV28 to TRBJ2-5, with D perhaps being TRBD1 or TRBD2 (5 bases each). Written as DNA, the CDR3 is TGTGCCAGCAGGGGGGTGCCCCAAGAGACCCAGTACTTC. Its protein product is CASRGVPQETQYF. The whole variable domain, remainder taken from reference TRBV28 and TRBJ2-5, is DVKVTQSSRYLVKRTGEKVFLECVQDMDHENMFWYRQDPGLGLRLIYFSYDVKMKEKGDIPEGYSVSREKKERFSLILESASTNQTSMYLCASRGVPQETQYFGPGTRLLVL.